This T cell receptor beta chain came from a study of chemoradiotherapy in HPV16-positive cancers. In regard to this clone: Its antigen is not identified.

Repertoires were sampled repeatedly during chemoradiotherapy. This CDR3 is built from 13 residues. The germline gives CDR1 SNHLY, CDR2 FYNNEI. Trimming took 6 bases from V and 3 from J, leaving 11 bases between them. Assay: immunoSEQ multiplex PCR; the TCRdb copy retains only in-frame clones and omits some. The repertoire holds fewer than 40,000 clones, with roughly 78% as singletons. Whole-study results and caveats: In HPV16-positive patients, HPV-responsive T-cell expansion tracked better recurrence-free survival. The functional HPV-specific definition rests on just a couple of HPV16-positive patients.

This sequence originates from a human donor with HPV-associated anogenital cancer. This specimen consisted of blood, obtained from a patient who underwent chemoradiotherapy. The rearrangement joins TRBV2 to TRBJ1-2; D remains ambiguous. CDR3 amino acids: CASSDTVDYGYTF. DNA of the CDR3: TGTGCCAGCAGCGATACAGTTGACTATGGCTACACCTTC.